This TCR beta chain was observed in a study of T cell responses to AZD1222 COVID-19 vaccine. About the study: Analysis merged second doses at about 4 or about 12 weeks.

Assay: immunoSEQ multiplex PCR; the TCRdb copy retains only in-frame clones and omits some. The sample holds 84,000 or so clones, roughly nine tenths seen once. This clone was detected once. Its antigen remains unknown. Looked up from germline, CDR1 is MNHEY and CDR2 is SVGAGI. V was clipped by 4 bases and J by 3 bases, with 10 bases between them. CDR3 length equals 13 residues. Regarding the study as a whole: Only six AZD1222 recipients tested seropositive at baseline. Among spike-specific TCRs, nearly half reportedly target unmutated variant regions. The donor group comprised mostly white British people and more females; the analysis possibly underestimated clonal diversity.

The source of this sequence is an adult in good health. V is TRBV6-5 and J is TRBJ2-7; D possibly corresponds to TRBD2 (5 bases). Material: peripheral blood, obtained on day 0 of AZD1222 vaccination. This chain's CDR3 is CASSLELGYEQYF. The CDR3 DNA is TGTGCCAGCAGTTTAGAACTAGGCTACGAGCAGTACTTC.